This TCR beta chain is drawn from a study of T cells in Graves' hyperthyroidism and ophthalmopathy. The CDR3 is 13 amino acids. Germline V gene sequence: CDR1 LNHDA, CDR2 SQIVND (reference sequence). V gave up 7 bases and J gave up 6 bases; unmatched junction bases: 4. Researchers took RNA transcripts and amplified the TCR beta CDR3 regions from them. HTBI primers were employed in a first-round RT-PCR of the TCR CDR3. TCRdb ran MiXCR on the multiplex PCR reads and lists one entry per CDR3 protein. The data contain hundreds of thousands of distinct CDR3 sequences, about 14% of them singletons. This clonotype was counted only a few times.

The sequence derives from a woman in her forties or fifties with Graves' ophthalmopathy. The chain has TRBV19 and TRBJ1-5; 9 bases fit TRBD1. Sequenced input: blood. The CDR3 sequence is CASNPGQGQPQHF. Here the CDR3 DNA reads TGTGCCAGTAATCCGGGACAGGGTCAGCCCCAGCATTTT.